One and the same sample provided the 20 T cell receptor beta chains below, sequenced in a study of T cell responses to AZD1222 COVID-19 vaccine. Produced via immunoSEQ multiplex PCR; TCRdb's table is partial and in-frame only. In the table there are about 180,000 clones, around nine tenths of which are singletons. Material: peripheral blood, obtained on day 0 of AZD1222 vaccination. Receptor source: an adult in good health.

The J gene is TRBJ2-1, the V gene TRBV19, with 7 bases aligning to TRBD2. The CDR3 runs to 17 residues. V was clipped by 5 bases and J by 6 bases; unmatched bases: 16. From germline, CDR1 is LNHDA and CDR2 SQIVND (reference sequence). CDR3 protein: CASSARLALIIGNEQFF. The CDR3, as DNA: TGTGCCAGTAGTGCGCGACTAGCATTGATAATCGGCAATGAGCAGTTCTTC.

The chain combines TRBV19 with TRBJ2-1; 10 positions agree with TRBD1. The CDR3 has 13 residues. V shed 5 bases and J 7 bases; nucleotides not matched to a gene: 2. Per germline, CDR1 LNHDA and CDR2 SQIVND (reference sequence). CDR3 sequence: CASSPGQGNEQFF. The CDR3 bases are TGTGCCAGTAGTCCGGGACAGGGGAATGAGCAGTTCTTC.

This sequence joins TRBV7-6 and TRBJ1-5; tentative D call: TRBD1 (6 bases). The CDR3 covers 15 residues. V lost 5 bases to trimming and J lost 3 bases, with 14 bases between them. The germline V gene has CDR1 SGHVS and CDR2 FNYEAQ. The CDR3 loop reads CASSPTDRLNQPQHF. CDR3 sequence (DNA): TGTGCCAGCAGCCCAACCGACAGGCTCAATCAGCCCCAGCATTTT.

This chain links TRBV4-2 with TRBJ1-4; no clear D gene. This CDR3 spans 15 amino acids. Germline CDR1 and CDR2: LGHNA and YNFKEQ. The ends were cut back, 7 bases at V and 8 bases at J, with 20 bases in the middle. This chain's CDR3 is CASTPTEREKEKLFF. DNA of the CDR3: TGTGCCAGCACCCCCACTGAGAGGGAAAAGGAAAAACTGTTTTTT.

The chain links TRBV5-1 to TRBJ1-1; the match to TRBD1 covers 11 bases. Germline lookup yields CDR1 SGHRS and CDR2 YFSETQ. This CDR3 is built from 15 residues. V shed 4 bases and J 1 base; nucleotides not matched to a gene: 3. The CDR3 protein is CASSPGTGGNTEAFF. CDR3 bases: TGCGCCAGCAGCCCCGGGACAGGGGGGAACACTGAAGCTTTCTTT. Variable domain in full (rest from reference TRBV5-1 and TRBJ1-1): KAGVTQTPRYLIKTRGQQVTLSCSPISGHRSVSWYQQTPGQGLQFLFEYFSETQRNKGNFPGRFSGRQFSNSRSEMNVSTLELGDSALYLCASSPGTGGNTEAFFGQGTRLTVV.

The V call is TRBV5-1, the J call TRBJ2-7, with D perhaps given as TRBD1 or TRBD2 (5 bases each). Germline lookup yields CDR1 SGHRS and CDR2 YFSETQ. Trimming stripped 6 bases from V and 2 bases from J, with 15 bases between. This CDR3 is built from 14 residues. In DNA form, the CDR3 reads TGCGCCAGCACCCCTCGGGGCGGACCCTACGAGCAGTACTTC. Its translation is CASTPRGGPYEQYF. The full variable domain, in which reference TRBV5-1 and TRBJ2-7 provide the parts outside the CDR3, is KAGVTQTPRYLIKTRGQQVTLSCSPISGHRSVSWYQQTPGQGLQFLFEYFSETQRNKGNFPGRFSGRQFSNSRSEMNVSTLELGDSALYLCASTPRGGPYEQYFGPGTRLTVT.

This chain uses TRBV7-8 with TRBJ2-3, with D possibly called TRBD1 or TRBD2 (6 bases each). The V end lost 5 bases, the J end lost 4 bases, and 16 bases lay between the germline ends. Germline CDR1 is SGHVS and CDR2 is FQNEAQ. This CDR3 is 15 amino acids long. In nucleotides, the CDR3 is TGTGCCAGCAGCCTTAGAGGGGGGAGCCCAGATACGCAGTATTTT. Translating gives CASSLRGGSPDTQYF. Drawing the rest from reference TRBV7-8 and TRBJ2-3, the complete variable domain is GAGVSQSPRYKVAKRGQDVALRCDPISGHVSLFWYQQALGQGPEFLTYFQNEAQLDKSGLPSDRFFAERPEGSVSTLKIQRTQQEDSAVYLCASSLRGGSPDTQYFGPGTRLTVL.

This clone has more than one count but fewer than ten. The chain carries TRBV29-1 and TRBJ2-7, with D hard to call. Trimming stripped 0 bases from V and 3 bases from J, with 6 bases between. Germline V gene data show CDR1 as SQVTM and CDR2 as ANQGSEA. This CDR3 contains 12 residues. CDR3 sequence reads: CSVEDESYEQYF. The CDR3 nucleotides are TGCAGCGTTGAAGATGAGAGCTACGAGCAGTACTTC.

This chain links TRBV30 with TRBJ1-3; D not certain. Germline V gene data show CDR1 as GTSNPN and CDR2 as SVGIG (reference sequence). V was clipped by 3 bases and J by 0 bases, with 12 bases between them. This CDR3 has 15 residues. The CDR3 DNA is TGTGCCTGGAGCCTACCGGGGTTCTCTGGAAACACCATATATTTT. This sequence encodes CAWSLPGFSGNTIYF.

The genes are TRBV5-1 and TRBJ1-1, with TRBD1 as a possible D gene (6 bases). CDR3 length equals 15 residues. Looked up from germline, CDR1 is SGHRS and CDR2 is YFSETQ. V lost 0 bases, J lost 1 base, and 10 bases lay in between. The CDR3 coding sequence is TGCGCCAGCAGCTTGGGATCGACAGGGAACACTGAAGCTTTCTTT. Translated, it gives CASSLGSTGNTEAFF.

The V call is TRBV7-2, the J call TRBJ2-1, with TRBD2 identical over 10 bases. V lost 5 bases and J lost 2; bases outside the gene matches: 6. The CDR3 contains 16 residues. Germline V gene lookup returns CDR1 SGHTA and CDR2 FQGNSA. CDR3 in amino acids: CASSLLAGGAYNEQFF. The CDR3 DNA reads TGTGCCAGCAGCCTGTTAGCGGGGGGAGCCTACAATGAGCAGTTCTTC.

This chain uses TRBV24-1 with TRBJ2-7; 7 bases align to TRBD1. V lost 6 bases and J lost 6; bases outside the gene matches: 16. This CDR3 comprises 16 residues. The germline gives CDR1 KGHDR, CDR2 SFDVKD. In nucleotides, the CDR3 is TGTGCCACCAGTTGGGAGCGGACAGGTGGGTTACGCGAGCAGTACTTC. Encoded protein: CATSWERTGGLREQYF.

The V and J genes are TRBV10-3 and TRBJ1-3; 7 positions match TRBD1. V dropped 4 bases and J dropped 1; count of bases not matched to a gene: 7. The CDR3 totals 16 residues. CDR1 is ENHRY and CDR2 is SYGVKD in the germline V gene. CDR3 bases: TGTGCCATCAGTGCGACAGGGCACTTTTCTGGAAACACCATATATTTT. Its protein product is CAISATGHFSGNTIYF.

This chain uses TRBV2 with TRBJ2-1; 7 nucleotides match TRBD2. Germline V gene sequence: CDR1 SNHLY, CDR2 FYNNEI. This CDR3 comprises 15 residues. V lost 4 bases, J lost 2 bases, and 5 bases stayed unmatched. In nucleotides, the CDR3 is TGTGCCAGCAGTGCCGGGGGGAGGGCCTACAATGAGCAGTTCTTC. Translation gives CASSAGGRAYNEQFF.

This clone appeared once. The chain is built from TRBV20-1 and TRBJ1-1; 8 bases map to TRBD1. CDR1 and CDR2 from the germline V gene are DFQATT and SNEGSKA (reference sequence). V was clipped by 3 bases and J by 4 bases; unmatched bases: 13. The CDR3 length is 16 residues. CDR3 sequence (DNA): TGCAGTGCTAGTCAGGGGGCGGAGAGGGTGGGCACTGAAGCTTTCTTT. It translates to CSASQGAERVGTEAFF.

CDR3 sequence reads: CASSWDLAGGSYNEQFF. The CDR3 DNA is TGTGCCAGCAGCTGGGACCTAGCGGGAGGGTCCTACAATGAGCAGTTCTTC. This chain connects TRBV5-5 to TRBJ2-1; 12 bases are a match to TRBD2. The V gene's germline CDR1 is SGHKS and CDR2 YYEKEE (reference sequence). The V segment lost 3 bases and the J segment 1 base; nucleotides outside the gene matches: 5. The CDR3 loop spans 17 amino acids. Filled out from reference TRBV5-5 and TRBJ2-1, the complete variable domain reads DAGVTQSPTHLIKTRGQQVTLRCSPISGHKSVSWYQQVLGQGPQFIFQYYEKEERGRGNFPDRFSARQFPNYSSELNVNALLLGDSALYLCASSWDLAGGSYNEQFFGPGTRLTVL.

This chain links TRBV5-1 with TRBJ1-2; TRBD1 is a possible D gene (6 bases). Germline lookup yields CDR1 SGHRS and CDR2 YFSETQ. V shed 4 bases and J shed 2 bases, with 15 bases lying between them. This CDR3 contains 15 residues. The CDR3 nucleotides read TGCGCCAGCAGCCCGGGGGCGGCAGCGAACTATGGCTACACCTTC. Residues: CASSPGAAANYGYTF.

This clone has just one count. The chain combines TRBV4-1 with TRBJ1-1; D gene ambiguous. The CDR3 has 15 amino acids. The germline V and J ends were trimmed by 2 bases and 4 bases, with 14 bases remaining between them. Germline V gene sequence: CDR1 MGHRA, CDR2 YSYEKL. The CDR3 spells CASSQRTAVGTEAFF. The CDR3 bases are TGCGCCAGCAGCCAAAGGACGGCGGTAGGCACTGAAGCTTTCTTT.

The count of this clone is one. This chain joins TRBV5-4 and TRBJ2-1; 7 bases fit TRBD2. Germline CDR1 SGHNT, CDR2 YYREEE (reference sequence). The junction had 12 bases not matched to a gene; V was cut back by 3 bases and J by 15 bases. The CDR3 loop spans 13 amino acids. CDR3 DNA: TGTGCCAGCAGCTCGTACAGACTAGCAGTCCCGTTCTTC. Amino acids: CASSSYRLAVPFF.

This clone was seen a single time. V and J are TRBV9 and TRBJ1-1; the D gene is possibly TRBD1 (5 bases). The V gene's germline CDR1 is SGDLS and CDR2 YYNGEE. The V gene lost 0 bases and the J gene lost 9 bases, with 15 bases spanning the gap. This CDR3 comprises 14 residues. CDR3 sequence (DNA): TGTGCCAGCAGCGTAGTGAGTCAGCAGGGAAAAGCTTTCTTT. Amino acids: CASSVVSQQGKAFF.